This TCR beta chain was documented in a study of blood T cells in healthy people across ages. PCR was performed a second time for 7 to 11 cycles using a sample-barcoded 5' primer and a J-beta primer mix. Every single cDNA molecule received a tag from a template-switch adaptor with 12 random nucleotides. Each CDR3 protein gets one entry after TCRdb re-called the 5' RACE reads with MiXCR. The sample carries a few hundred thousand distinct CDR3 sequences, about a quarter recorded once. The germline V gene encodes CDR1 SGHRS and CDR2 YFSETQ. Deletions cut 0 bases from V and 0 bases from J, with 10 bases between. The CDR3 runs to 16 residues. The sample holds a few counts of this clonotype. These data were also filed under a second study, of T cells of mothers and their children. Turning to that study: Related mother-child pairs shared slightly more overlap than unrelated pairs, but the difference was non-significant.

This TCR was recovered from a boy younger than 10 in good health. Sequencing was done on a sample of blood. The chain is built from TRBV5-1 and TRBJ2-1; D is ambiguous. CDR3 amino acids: CASSLAAASSYNEQFF. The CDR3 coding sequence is TGCGCCAGCAGCTTGGCGGCGGCGAGCTCCTACAATGAGCAGTTCTTC.